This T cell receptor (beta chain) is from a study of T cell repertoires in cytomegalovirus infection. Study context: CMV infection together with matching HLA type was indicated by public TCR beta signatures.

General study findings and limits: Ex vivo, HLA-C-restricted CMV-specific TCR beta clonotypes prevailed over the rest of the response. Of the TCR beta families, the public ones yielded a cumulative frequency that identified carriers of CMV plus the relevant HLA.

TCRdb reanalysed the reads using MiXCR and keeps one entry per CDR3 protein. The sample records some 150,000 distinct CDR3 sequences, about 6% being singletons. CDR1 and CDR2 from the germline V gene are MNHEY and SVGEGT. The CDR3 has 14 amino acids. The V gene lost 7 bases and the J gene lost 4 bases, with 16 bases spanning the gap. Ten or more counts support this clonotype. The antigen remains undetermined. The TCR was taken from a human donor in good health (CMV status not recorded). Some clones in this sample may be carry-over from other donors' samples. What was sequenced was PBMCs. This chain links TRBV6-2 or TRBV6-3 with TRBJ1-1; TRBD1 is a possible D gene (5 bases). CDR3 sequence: CASTEEGRGTEAFF. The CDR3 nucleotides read TGTGCCAGCACGGAGGAGGGGCGAGGCACTGAAGCTTTCTTT.